These T cell receptor beta chains were read from a single sample in a study of regulatory T cells in long-lasting Graves disease. TCRdb passed the multiplex PCR reads through MiXCR, listing each CDR3 protein once. The sample shows 350,000 to 500,000 distinct CDR3 sequences, about 14% of them seen only once. These data also featured in a second study, about T cells in Graves' hyperthyroidism and ophthalmopathy.

Sequencing used peripheral blood mononuclear cells (PBMCs), obtained at new diagnosis, from a patient treated with antithyroid drugs. The receptors derive from a woman in her fifties or sixties with Graves disease. Both conserved end residues are part of each CDR3. The D gene is left open where the match is weak. Rows give clone size only sometimes, using once, few, many, or a class for an expanded clone.

>TRBJ1-5|many|TRBV5-1|TRBD1
CASSLSGTGVQPQHF
TGCGCCAGCAGCTTGTCCGGGACAGGGGTTCAGCCCCAGCATTTT
>TRBJ2-2|-|TRBV5-1|-
CASSGGGTGELFF
TGCGCCAGCAGCGGAGGGGGCACCGGGGAGCTGTTTTTT
>TRBJ2-1|-|TRBV7-9|TRBD1
CASSRIDARTGTGGLDEQFF
TGTGCCAGCAGCCGAATTGATGCCCGGACCGGGACAGGGGGCTTGGATGAGCAGTTCTTC
>TRBJ1-1|many|TRBV7-3|-
CASSPQAGYGVNTEAFF
TGTGCCAGCAGCCCCCAGGCGGGGTATGGGGTGAACACTGAAGCTTTCTTT
>TRBJ2-3|few|TRBV24-1|-
CATSDLQRGSSTDTQYF
TGTGCCACCAGTGATTTGCAACGGGGGTCCTCCACAGATACGCAGTATTTT
>TRBJ1-1|many|TRBV12-3/TRBV12-4|-
CASSPDKNTEAFF
TGCGCCAGCAGCCCCGACAAGAACACTGAAGCTTTCTTT
>TRBJ1-6|-|TRBV3-1|-
CASSQEGVPNSPLHF
TGTGCCAGCAGCCAAGAGGGGGTACCGAATTCACCCCTCCACTTT
>TRBJ2-2|-|TRBV4-1|-
CASSQEWGAAGELFF
TGCGCCAGCAGCCAAGAGTGGGGGGCGGCCGGGGAGCTGTTTTTT
>TRBJ1-1|few|TRBV6-2/TRBV6-3|-
CASTPTGRGTEAFF
TGTGCCAGCACCCCCACCGGCAGGGGCACTGAAGCTTTCTTT
>TRBJ2-7|many|TRBV12-3/TRBV12-4|TRBD1
CASSLTGQGSYEQYF
TGTGCCAGCAGTTTAACGGGACAGGGGTCCTACGAGCAGTACTTC
>TRBJ1-5|many|TRBV2|-
CASSEWGRDQPQHF
TGTGCCAGCAGTGAGTGGGGACGCGATCAGCCCCAGCATTTT
>TRBJ2-1|many|TRBV24-1|TRBD1
CATSDFQGAYNEQFF
TGTGCCACCAGTGATTTCCAGGGGGCCTACAATGAGCAGTTCTTC
>TRBJ2-5|many|TRBV7-9|-
CASSLVLLAETQYF
TGTGCCAGCAGCTTAGTGCTGTTAGCGGAGACCCAGTACTTC
>TRBJ2-1|-|TRBV27|-
CASSYLGDNEQFF
TGTGCCAGCAGTTACCTTGGGGACAATGAGCAGTTCTTC
>TRBJ1-4|few|TRBV7-6|-
CASSLSRGNEKLFF
TGTGCCAGCAGCTTATCCAGGGGTAATGAAAAACTGTTTTTT
>TRBJ2-1|many|TRBV12-3/TRBV12-4|-
CASTPPAGSYNEQFF
TGTGCCAGCACCCCCCCGGCGGGATCCTACAATGAGCAGTTCTTC
>TRBJ2-2|many|TRBV27|-
CASRPAPDGTTGELFF
TGTGCCAGCAGGCCGGCCCCGGACGGCACCACCGGGGAGCTGTTTTTT
>TRBJ1-6|-|TRBV20-1|TRBD1
CSASYLGTDVSPLHF
TGCAGTGCTAGCTACCTCGGGACAGATGTTTCACCCCTCCACTTT
>TRBJ2-2|few|TRBV19|-
CASTPSGDSTTGELFF
TGTGCCAGTACCCCCTCAGGGGATTCTACCACCGGGGAGCTGTTTTTT
>TRBJ2-6|few|TRBV6-1|-
CASSKGSGANVLTF
TGTGCCAGCAGTAAAGGCTCTGGGGCCAACGTCCTGACTTTC
>TRBJ1-5|few|TRBV10-2|-
CASSGENQPQHF
TGCGCCAGCAGTGGGGAGAATCAGCCCCAGCATTTT
>TRBJ2-3|many|TRBV5-5|TRBD1
CASSTPGQGDTQYF
TGTGCCAGCAGTACGCCGGGACAGGGCGATACGCAGTATTTT
>TRBJ2-1|-|TRBV28|TRBD2
CASSLWGRAYNEQFF
TGTGCCAGCAGTTTATGGGGGAGGGCCTACAATGAGCAGTTCTTC
>TRBJ1-1|many|TRBV18|TRBD1
CASSPGTEGYTEAFF
TGTGCCAGCTCACCGGGGACAGAGGGGTACACTGAAGCTTTCTTT
>TRBJ2-3|many|TRBV9|-
CASSVGARSPDTQYF
TGTGCCAGCAGCGTAGGGGCGCGGAGTCCTGATACGCAGTATTTT
>TRBJ2-1|-|TRBV19|-
CASSRSRDWERRVF
TGTGCCAGTAGTAGGTCCCGGGACTGGGAACGACGGGTCTTC
>TRBJ2-1|-|TRBV2|TRBD2
CASRVTSGDYNEQFF
TGTGCCAGCAGAGTCACTAGCGGAGACTACAATGAGCAGTTCTTC
>TRBJ2-7|few|TRBV3-1|-
CASSQEYRPYEQYF
TGTGCCAGCAGCCAAGAATACAGGCCCTACGAGCAGTACTTC
>TRBJ2-1|few|TRBV6-1|-
CASSPAGFSYNEQFF
TGTGCCAGCAGTCCCGCAGGTTTCTCCTACAATGAGCAGTTCTTC
>TRBJ2-1|many|TRBV28|TRBD2
CASFSSGRGYNEQFF
TGTGCCAGCTTTTCTAGCGGGAGGGGCTACAATGAGCAGTTCTTC
>TRBJ2-2|few|TRBV5-1|TRBD2
CASSTVAGVNTGELFF
TGCGCCAGCAGCACCGTAGCGGGAGTGAACACCGGGGAGCTGTTTTTT
>TRBJ1-2|many|TRBV11-2|TRBD1
CASSPLGTGSYGYTF
TGTGCCAGCAGCCCCCTGGGGACAGGGTCCTATGGCTACACCTTC
>TRBJ2-1|few|TRBV29-1|-
CSVEDRELPYNEQFF
TGCAGCGTTGAAGACAGGGAGCTCCCCTACAATGAGCAGTTCTTC
>TRBJ2-3|many|TRBV28|TRBD2
CASSPWTSGRSTDTQYF
TGTGCCAGCAGCCCCTGGACTAGCGGGAGGAGCACAGATACGCAGTATTTT
>TRBJ2-7|many|TRBV28|-
CASSLFPTVFLSYEQYF
TGTGCCAGCAGTTTATTCCCTACAGTTTTCCTTTCCTACGAGCAGTACTTC
>TRBJ2-3|-|TRBV7-9|-
CASSLDSLAVNADTQYF
TGTGCCAGCAGCTTAGATTCCCTAGCCGTAAATGCAGATACGCAGTATTTT
>TRBJ1-1|-|TRBV30|TRBD1
CAWRPNQGQGPTEAFF
TGTGCCTGGAGACCGAACCAAGGACAGGGGCCTACTGAAGCTTTCTTT
>TRBJ2-4|many|TRBV5-1|TRBD2
CATRGEAKNIQYF
TGCGCCACCCGGGGGGAGGCCAAAAACATTCAGTACTTC
>TRBJ1-4|few|TRBV6-1|-
CASSEALTGPYEKLFF
TGTGCCAGCAGTGAAGCGCTTACAGGCCCTTATGAAAAACTGTTTTTT
>TRBJ1-1|many|TRBV9|-
CASSATMDPRAFF
TGTGCCAGCAGCGCCACGATGGACCCTCGAGCTTTCTTT